This is a list of T cell receptor beta chains from one sample in a study of T cell responses to AZD1222 COVID-19 vaccine. Generated by immunoSEQ multiplex PCR, the TCRdb table keeps only in-frame clones and is missing some. The sample has roughly 180,000 clones; just over 90% are singletons. This specimen was peripheral blood, taken 28 days after the second AZD1222 dose. These receptors were collected from an adult who received the AZD1222 COVID-19 vaccine. Both conserved end residues are part of each CDR3. A D gene is named only where the DNA matches it firmly. Size is omitted from some rows. Given values are once, few, many or a class for expanded clones.

>TRBV19|.|.|TRBJ1-1
CAPCTEAFF
TGTGCCCCATGCACTGAAGCTTTCTTT
>TRBV7-9|few|TRBD1|TRBJ1-4
CASSLQGATNEKLFF
TGTGCCAGCAGCTTACAGGGGGCTACTAATGAAAAACTGTTTTTT
>TRBV4-1|.|TRBD1|TRBJ1-1
CASSLRGTERMNTEAFF
TGCGCCAGCAGCCTCCGGGGGACAGAAAGAATGAACACTGAAGCTTTCTTT
>TRBV24-1|once|.|TRBJ2-7
CATSSTGEYEQYF
TGTGCCACCAGCTCTACCGGGGAATACGAGCAGTACTTC
>TRBV6-2/TRBV6-3|.|.|TRBJ1-1
CASSYSRSNTEAFF
TGTGCCAGCAGTTACTCTCGTAGTAACACTGAAGCTTTCTTT
>TRBV7-7|.|.|TRBJ2-1
CASSFQLRNEQFF
TGTGCTAGCAGCTTCCAGCTACGCAATGAGCAGTTCTTC
>TRBV19|.|.|TRBJ1-3
CASSIGAGTGNTIYF
TGTGCCAGTAGTATTGGGGCAGGGACTGGAAACACCATATATTTT
>TRBV27|.|TRBD2|TRBJ2-7
CASSLGLAVYEQYF
TGTGCCAGCAGTTTAGGCCTAGCGGTCTACGAGCAGTACTTC
>TRBV2|.|TRBD1|TRBJ1-4
CASSGQGAPNEKLFF
TGTGCCAGCTCCGGACAGGGGGCCCCTAATGAAAAACTGTTTTTT
>TRBV15|.|TRBD2|TRBJ2-2
CATSTGLATGELFF
TGTGCCACCAGCACCGGACTAGCCACCGGGGAGCTGTTTTTT
>TRBV11-2|.|.|TRBJ2-7
CASSLGLPPYEQYF
TGTGCCAGCAGCCTGGGACTCCCTCCCTACGAGCAGTACTTC
>TRBV19|.|TRBD2|TRBJ2-3
CASSPLAGGPDTQYF
TGTGCCAGTAGTCCACTAGCGGGGGGGCCAGATACGCAGTATTTT
>TRBV20-1|.|TRBD2|TRBJ2-1
CSASGLAGVEEQFF
TGCAGTGCTAGTGGACTAGCGGGAGTTGAAGAGCAGTTCTTC
>TRBV5-1|once|TRBD1|TRBJ1-2
CASSLEGQYYGYTF
TGCGCCAGCAGCTTGGAGGGACAGTACTATGGCTACACCTTC
>TRBV7-2|.|.|TRBJ1-4
CASSIDRSTNEKLFF
TGTGCCAGCAGCATTGACAGATCAACTAATGAAAAACTGTTTTTT
>TRBV12-3/TRBV12-4|.|.|TRBJ1-5
CASSSSHQPQHF
TGTGCCAGCAGTTCCTCCCATCAGCCCCAGCATTTT
>TRBV5-4|.|.|TRBJ1-1
CASSSPLAANTEAFF
TGTGCCAGCAGCTCTCCACTGGCAGCGAACACTGAAGCTTTCTTT
>TRBV10-1|.|.|TRBJ2-5
CASSDGAAPRAETQYF
TGCGCCAGCAGTGACGGAGCGGCCCCCCGCGCGGAGACCCAGTACTTC